Below are 18 T cell receptor beta chains sequenced from a single sample in a study of T cells in Graves' hyperthyroidism and ophthalmopathy (dated by TCRdb to about 2019). Libraries came from multiplex PCR. The data were produced on an Illumina HiSeq 2000. The TCR beta CDR3 regions were amplified from RNA transcripts. The TCR CDR3 was subjected to a first round of RT-PCR using the HTBI primer set and the Qiagen OneStep RT-PCR kit. In TCRdb, the public reads were trimmed at Q25 with fastp and aligned with MiXCR, with productive beta chains retained. Every entry covers one CDR3 protein and lists the most common genes and DNA from its rows. Recorded for this sample are roughly 300,000 distinct CDR3 sequences; 11% to 15% of them occurred a single time. The top ten hold about 26% of the sample. Sequenced sample: blood. These receptors were obtained from a woman in her thirties with Graves' hyperthyroidism.

This clonotype was detected a few times. This rearrangement joins TRBV15 to TRBJ2-2; 9 bases are a match to TRBD1. V lost 9 bases and J lost 6; bases outside the gene matches: 17. CDR1 is LNHNV, CDR2 YYDKDF, per germline (reference sequence). This CDR3 comprises 17 residues. In DNA form, the CDR3 reads TGTGCCACGAACCGGGACAGGGTCGGCCTTATGGCCGGGGAGCTGTTTTTT. This encodes CATNRDRVGLMAGELFF. The variable domain in full, completed from reference TRBV15 and TRBJ2-2, reads DAMVIQNPRYQVTQFGKPVTLSCSQTLNHNVMYWYQQKSSQAPKLLFHYYDKDFNNEADTPDNFQSRRPNTSFCFLDIRSPGLGDTAMYLCATNRDRVGLMAGELFFGEGSRLTVL.

This clonotype occurred a few times. The chain is built from TRBV12-3 or TRBV12-4 and TRBJ1-1; D gene unclear. The CDR3 totals 12 residues. Deletions cut 2 bases from V and 7 bases from J, with 8 bases between. Here the CDR3 reads CASSLKAGEAFF. The CDR3 coding sequence is TGTGCCAGCAGTTTAAAGGCGGGTGAAGCTTTCTTT.

This clonotype showed up many times. This sequence joins TRBV2 and TRBJ2-2; D gene unclear. The ends were cut back, 4 bases at V and 5 bases at J, with 11 bases in the middle. This CDR3 is built from 14 residues. Germline V CDR1 and CDR2: SNHLY, FYNNEI. The CDR3 sequence is CASSAAHSTGELFF. The CDR3, as DNA: TGTGCCAGCAGTGCTGCGCATTCAACCGGGGAGCTGTTTTTT.

The chain recombines TRBV7-9 with TRBJ1-4; TRBD1 aligns across 7 bases. The length of the CDR3 is 14 residues. Losses at the gene ends were 5 bases for V and 8 bases for J; bases not matched to a gene: 8. The germline CDR1 and CDR2 sequences are SEHNR and FQNEAQ (reference sequence). In nucleotides, the CDR3 is TGTGCCAGCAGCCCACAGGGGAGGAAAGAAAAACTGTTTTTT. This gives the protein CASSPQGRKEKLFF.

The V gene is TRBV4-1, the J gene TRBJ2-1; perhaps TRBD2 as D (5 bases). The CDR3 contains 14 residues. With 1 base removed from V and 7 bases from J, the gap between germline ends came to 11 bases. Germline-derived CDR1 and CDR2 are MGHRA and YSYEKL. The CDR3 sequence is CASSQAGKMNEQFF. The DNA of the CDR3 is TGCGCCAGCAGCCAAGCGGGGAAAATGAATGAGCAGTTCTTC.

This clonotype was found a few times. V is TRBV20-1 and J is TRBJ1-6; D gene ambiguous. The CDR3 runs 15 residues. Germline V gene data show CDR1 as DFQATT and CDR2 as SNEGSKA (reference sequence). V dropped 1 base and J dropped 7 bases, with 14 bases sitting between them. The CDR3, as DNA: TGCAGTGCTAGAGGGATGGACGAACCGAATTCACCCCTCCACTTT. Amino acids: CSARGMDEPNSPLHF.

This clonotype was observed a few times. The V gene is TRBV3-1, the J gene TRBJ2-3, with 10 bases identical to TRBD2. The CDR3 sequence is 16 residues long. The germline gives CDR1 LGHDT, CDR2 YNNKEL (reference sequence). V was clipped by 4 bases and J by 8 bases; unmatched bases: 12. CDR3 sequence (DNA): TGTGCCAGCAGCCTAGGGACTAGCGCCATCGGGGGTACGCAGTATTTT. Protein: CASSLGTSAIGGTQYF.

This clonotype was observed many times. V gene TRBV7-8 combines with J gene TRBJ1-5; possibly TRBD1 for D (5 bases). Trimming took off 4 bases at V and 0 bases at J, with 16 bases between the two ends. The CDR3 consists of 17 residues. The germline gives CDR1 SGHVS, CDR2 FQNEAQ. CDR3 DNA sequence: TGTGCCAGCAGCTGGGATACAGGATTTTATAGCAATCAGCCCCAGCATTTT. It translates to CASSWDTGFYSNQPQHF.

The chain uses TRBV6-1 and TRBJ2-2; 11 nucleotides match TRBD2. CDR1 and CDR2 from the germline V gene are MNHNS and SASEGT. The CDR3 runs 15 residues. The V and J ends lost 8 bases and 7 bases, in that order; junction bases with no gene match: 9. DNA for the CDR3: TGTGCCAGCCTAGCGGGAGGAGGCGGTGGCGGGGAGCTGTTTTTT. The encoded protein is CASLAGGGGGGELFF.

This clonotype was counted ten times or more. The chain carries TRBV7-2 and TRBJ2-1, with 13 bases matching TRBD2. With 7 bases clipped from V and 10 bases from J, the junction kept 1 base outside the gene matches. Germline V lookup: CDR1 SGHTA, CDR2 FQGNSA. The CDR3 is 12 residues long. The CDR3: CASTTSGREQFF. The DNA of the CDR3 is TGTGCCAGCACGACTAGCGGGAGGGAGCAGTTCTTC.

J is TRBJ2-3 and V is TRBV11-1; D is undetermined. The CDR3 covers 16 residues. CDR1 is SGHAT and CDR2 is FQDESV in the germline V gene (reference sequence). Trimming left V 5 bases short and J 4 bases short, with 19 bases between. CDR3 bases: TGTGCCAGCAGCCCCGCCAATCTGTTTCTAGCAGATACGCAGTATTTT. Its protein product is CASSPANLFLADTQYF.

There are many counts of this clonotype. J is TRBJ2-4 and V is TRBV20-1; possibly TRBD1 for D (5 bases). The ends were cut back, 6 bases at V and 3 bases at J, with 12 bases in the middle. The CDR3 is 13 amino acids. Germline values: CDR1 DFQATT, CDR2 SNEGSKA (reference sequence). In DNA, the CDR3 is TGCAGTGCAAAACAGGTCGGCAAAAACATTCAGTACTTC. This translates into CSAKQVGKNIQYF.

This clonotype was detected a few times. The J gene is TRBJ2-1, the V gene TRBV6-2 or TRBV6-3; 9 nucleotides agree with TRBD2. V dropped 5 bases and J dropped 1; count of bases not matched to a gene: 9. Germline-derived CDR1 and CDR2 are MNHEY and SVGEGT. The CDR3 runs 17 residues. The CDR3 loop is CASSGQLAGVSYNEQFF. DNA of the CDR3: TGTGCCAGCAGTGGTCAGTTAGCGGGAGTATCCTACAATGAGCAGTTCTTC.

CDR3 amino acids: CASSLSLLTDTQYF. Written as DNA, the CDR3 is TGCGCCAGCAGCCTATCCCTCCTTACAGATACGCAGTATTTT. This chain uses TRBV5-1 with TRBJ2-3, with no clear D. V was cut by 4 bases and J by 3 bases, with 12 bases left in between. The CDR3 length is 14 residues. The V gene's germline CDR1 is SGHRS and CDR2 YFSETQ. Together with reference TRBV5-1 and TRBJ2-3, the CDR3 gives the full variable domain: KAGVTQTPRYLIKTRGQQVTLSCSPISGHRSVSWYQQTPGQGLQFLFEYFSETQRNKGNFPGRFSGRQFSNSRSEMNVSTLELGDSALYLCASSLSLLTDTQYFGPGTRLTVL.

The rearrangement uses TRBV19 and TRBJ2-3, with 10 bases lining up with TRBD2. With V trimmed by 2 bases and J by 4 bases, 3 bases remained unmatched. This CDR3 has 15 residues. Germline CDR1 reads LNHDA; CDR2 reads SQIVND (reference sequence). For the CDR3, the DNA is TGTGCCAGTAGTATAATAGCGGGAGGCTCAGATACGCAGTATTTT. Protein product: CASSIIAGGSDTQYF.

This clonotype was seen repeatedly, ten times or more. This chain uses TRBV5-1 with TRBJ2-3; TRBD1 might be the D (6 bases). Per germline, CDR1 SGHRS and CDR2 YFSETQ. This CDR3 is 14 amino acids long. Trimming shortened V by 3 bases and J by 2 bases, and 10 bases separated the two germline ends. In DNA form, the CDR3 reads TGCGCCAGCAGCTCAGACAGGCCCACAGATACGCAGTATTTT. Protein sequence: CASSSDRPTDTQYF. Supplemented by reference TRBV5-1 and TRBJ2-3, the full variable domain reads KAGVTQTPRYLIKTRGQQVTLSCSPISGHRSVSWYQQTPGQGLQFLFEYFSETQRNKGNFPGRFSGRQFSNSRSEMNVSTLELGDSALYLCASSSDRPTDTQYFGPGTRLTVL.

This clonotype was seen ten or more times. The chain is built from TRBV11-2 and TRBJ2-3; D is unresolved. Germline CDR1 and CDR2: SGHAT and FQNNGV. V was shortened by 1 base and J by 10 bases, with 6 bases between the two germline ends. This CDR3 contains 11 residues. The chain's CDR3 is CASSLVGSQYF. CDR3 sequence (DNA): TGTGCCAGCAGCTTAGTGGGATCGCAGTATTTT.

At least ten counts were recorded for this clonotype. This sequence joins TRBV11-2 and TRBJ2-1; the D is unclear. V lost 2 bases and J 6 bases, leaving 14 bases between the germline ends. Germline assignment: CDR1 SGHAT and CDR2 FQNNGV. The CDR3 has 15 amino acids. This CDR3 reads CASSLIIDWANEQFF. DNA for the CDR3: TGTGCCAGCAGCTTAATTATCGATTGGGCCAATGAGCAGTTCTTC. Complete variable domain (other parts from reference TRBV11-2 and TRBJ2-1): EAGVAQSPRYKIIEKRQSVAFWCNPISGHATLYWYQQILGQGPKLLIQFQNNGVVDDSQLPKDRFSAERLKGVDSTLKIQPAKLEDSAVYLCASSLIIDWANEQFFGPGTRLTVL.